The rows below give T cell receptor beta chains drawn from one sample of a study of T cell repertoires in cytomegalovirus infection. TCRdb reprocessed the reads via MiXCR and lists one record per CDR3 protein. Among around 190,000 distinct CDR3 sequences listed, 13% to 15% were seen once. The sequenced sample was PBMCs. These receptors all come from a human donor in good health (CMV status not recorded). Some clones in this sample may be carry-over from other donors' samples. Each CDR3 is given with its conserved first and last residue. A D gene is named only where the DNA matches it firmly. The size of a clone is reported for some rows only, either as once, few or many, or as a class for expanded clones.

v_gene,d_gene,abundance,j_gene,CDR3nt,CDR3aa
TRBV7-2,NA,many,TRBJ1-1,TGTGCCACCAGGGCTATGAACGCTGAAGCTTTCTTT,CATRAMNAEAFF
TRBV7-2,NA,NA,TRBJ1-1,TGTGCCAGCAGCTTAACCCCGGCGGCTAATGAAGCTTTCTTT,CASSLTPAANEAFF
TRBV25-1,TRBD1,NA,TRBJ1-1,TGTGCCAGCAGTGAATTGACAGGGAAAGGGAACACTGAAGCTTTCTTT,CASSELTGKGNTEAFF
TRBV5-1,NA,NA,TRBJ2-7,TGCGCCAGCAGCTTCGGCAGCCGATTACTCTACGAGCAGTACTTC,CASSFGSRLLYEQYF
TRBV12-3/TRBV12-4,TRBD2,many,TRBJ2-1,TGTGCCAGCAGTCTAAACCGGGACTACCAAATCAATGAGCAGTTCTTC,CASSLNRDYQINEQFF
TRBV7-2,TRBD2,many,TRBJ2-5,TGTGCCAGCAGCTTCCGACTAGCGGGGATTCCTATCCAAGAGACCCAGTACTTC,CASSFRLAGIPIQETQYF
TRBV28,TRBD1,NA,TRBJ1-6,TGTGCCAGCAACGCATCGGACAGGGGTACTTCACCCCTCCACTTT,CASNASDRGTSPLHF
TRBV6-5,NA,NA,TRBJ1-1,TGTGCCAGCAGTTACGCGCGGCGGGGGGGCACTGAAGCTTTCTTT,CASSYARRGGTEAFF
TRBV28,TRBD1,few,TRBJ2-7,TGTGCCAGCAGTCTCTTTTCCGGGACAGGGGAACTAGCGGCCCTCTACGAGCAGTACTTC,CASSLFSGTGELAALYEQYF
TRBV6-6,TRBD2,NA,TRBJ2-1,TGTGCCAGCAGGTTACGGGGAGGGGATAATGAGCAGTTCTTC,CASRLRGGDNEQFF
TRBV7-4,NA,few,TRBJ2-2,TGTGCCAGCAGCTTAAGCAGGTCCGGGGAGCTGTTTTTT,CASSLSRSGELFF
TRBV27,NA,NA,TRBJ1-5,TGTGCCAGCATGGCCGGAGGTAGCAATCAGCCCCAGCATTTT,CASMAGGSNQPQHF
TRBV14,NA,few,TRBJ1-2,TGTGCCAGCAGCCCAGGCTATGGCTACACCTTC,CASSPGYGYTF
TRBV6-2/TRBV6-3,NA,few,TRBJ2-7,TGTGCCAGCAGCCTGACCCGCACCGAGCAGTACTTC,CASSLTRTEQYF
TRBV14,TRBD2,NA,TRBJ2-4,TGTGCCAGCAGCCTAAGGACTAGCGGGGTCCTAGCCAAAAACATTCAGTACTTC,CASSLRTSGVLAKNIQYF
TRBV7-2,NA,many,TRBJ1-5,TGTGCCAGCAGTCACGCGGGCAATCAGCCCCAGCATTTT,CASSHAGNQPQHF
TRBV28,TRBD1,NA,TRBJ2-7,TGTGCCAGCAGTGGCTGGGACAGTCTCTCCTACGAGCAGTACTTC,CASSGWDSLSYEQYF
TRBV29-1,NA,NA,TRBJ1-2,TGCAGCGTTTTCATAAGGAACTATGGCTACACCTTC,CSVFIRNYGYTF
TRBV7-2,NA,many,TRBJ1-2,TGTGCCAGCAGCCCCGCCTCCCTCAACTATGGCTACACCTTC,CASSPASLNYGYTF
TRBV7-2,TRBD2,many,TRBJ2-1,TGTGCCAGCCTGGCTAGCGGGAGAGATGAGCAGTTCTTC,CASLASGRDEQFF